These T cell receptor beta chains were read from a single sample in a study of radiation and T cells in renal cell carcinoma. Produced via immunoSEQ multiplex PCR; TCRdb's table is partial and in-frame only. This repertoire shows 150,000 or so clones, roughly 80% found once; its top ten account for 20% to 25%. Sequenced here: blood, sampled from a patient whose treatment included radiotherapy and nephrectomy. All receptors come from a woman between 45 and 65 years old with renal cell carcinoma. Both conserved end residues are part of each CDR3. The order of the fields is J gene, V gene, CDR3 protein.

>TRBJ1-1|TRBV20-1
CSARENTEAFF
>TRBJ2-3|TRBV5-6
CASSSVLAGDTQYF
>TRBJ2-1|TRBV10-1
CASSEQGNYNEQFF
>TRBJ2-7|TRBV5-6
CASSPIGTGTYEQYF
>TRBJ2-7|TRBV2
CASQGQVNSYEQYF
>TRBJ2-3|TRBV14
CASSQGASGSTDTQYF
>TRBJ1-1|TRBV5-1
CASSQGLNTEAFF
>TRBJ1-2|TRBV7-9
CASSLAGNYGYTF
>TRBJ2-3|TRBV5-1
CASSGRQGVITDTQYF
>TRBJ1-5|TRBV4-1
CASSQMTGGGQPQHF
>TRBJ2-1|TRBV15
CATSRVRGSQGGEQFF
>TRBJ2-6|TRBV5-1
CASRKESTPSGANVLTF
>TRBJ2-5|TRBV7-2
CASSSRPIQETQYF
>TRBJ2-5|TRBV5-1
CASSLGVQETQYF
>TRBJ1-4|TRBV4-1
CASSLLATTNEKLFF
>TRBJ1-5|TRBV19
CASSISDQPQHF
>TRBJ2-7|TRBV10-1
CASSMTGPLGEQYF
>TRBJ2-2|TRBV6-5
CASSPLTGELFF
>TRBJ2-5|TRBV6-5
CASSSFTGVETQYF
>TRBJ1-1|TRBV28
CASSYQNTEAFF
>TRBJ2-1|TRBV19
CASSQPGLAGGNYNEQFF
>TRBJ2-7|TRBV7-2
CASSPSSYEQYF
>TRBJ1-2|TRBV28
CASSFLGEQMNYGYTF
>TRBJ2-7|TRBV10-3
CASRQGASYEQYF
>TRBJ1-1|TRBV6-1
CASSGAGGRWAFF
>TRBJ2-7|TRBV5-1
CASSLALAGYSYEQYF
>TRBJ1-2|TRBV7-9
CASSLEGFTGGYTF
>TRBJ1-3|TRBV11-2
CASSLGRTSSGNTIYF
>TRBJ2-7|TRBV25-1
CASSEWAGDYEQYF
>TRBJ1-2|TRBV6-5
CASSRHLYGYTF
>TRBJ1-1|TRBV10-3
CATGQPYTEAFF
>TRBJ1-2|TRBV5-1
CASSLAVTGQGAFGYTF
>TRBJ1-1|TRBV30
CAWSGGWWTEAFF
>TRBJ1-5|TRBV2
CASRMTGGEQPQHF
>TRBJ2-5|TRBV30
CAWRGTGGRETQYF